This T cell receptor (beta chain) was sequenced in a study of human T cells and chemical hapten exposure. Time point denoted: patch test 3, about 24 weeks after DPC sensitization. Treatment noted: therapeutic diphenylcyclopropenone sensitization with weekly scalp DPC. The authors' total RNA extraction used unfractionated whole blood. General study points: Expanded TCRs produced significantly more large CDR3 similarity clusters than controls did. Expanded TCR counts at PT1 went up together with patch test score, a positive correlation.

TCRdb re-called the RACE reads through MiXCR, storing one row per CDR3 protein. The sample has some 39,000 distinct CDR3 sequences, 8% to 10% seen once. Per germline, CDR1 SGHKS and CDR2 YYEKEE (reference sequence). This CDR3 contains 13 residues. Germline trimming cut 5 bases from V and 8 bases from J; bases unmatched to any gene: 9. This clonotype showed up just a few times. The target antigen is unknown. This rearrangement joins TRBV5-5 to TRBJ1-1; 7 nucleotides align to TRBD1. The sequence was collected from a man in his fifties with alopecia areata. Some clones in this sample may be carry-over from other donors' samples. This specimen was whole blood, taken in connection with sensitization to the hapten diphenylcyclopropenone (DPC). The CDR3 reads CASRRDSLGEAFF. The CDR3 DNA follows: TGTGCCAGCAGGCGGGACAGCCTAGGGGAAGCTTTCTTT.